This TCR beta chain derives from a study of T cell responses to AZD1222 COVID-19 vaccine. Germline-derived CDR1 and CDR2 are LNHDA and SQIVND (reference sequence). The CDR3 extends over 13 amino acids. After removal of 9 bases from V and 5 bases from J, the junction contained 6 bases not matched to a gene. Assay: immunoSEQ multiplex PCR; the TCRdb copy retains only in-frame clones and omits some. The sample has 200,000 to 250,000 clones, approximately 94% seen once. Comments on this clone: Its antigen is unknown.

Study-wide results and caveats: Among vaccine-associated CD4 TCRs, coverage spanned spike, with dominance at 160-218 and 743-854. Among those given AZD1222, only six were seropositive at baseline.

The chain is built from TRBV19 and TRBJ1-5; 8 bases line up with TRBD1. This clonotype was obtained from an adult who received the MenACWY meningococcal vaccine as a control. The specimen comprised peripheral blood, sampled 28 days after the second dose of the MenACWY control vaccine. CDR3 bases: TGTGCCAGCGGACAGGGCTGGTATCAGCCCCAGCATTTT. Translated: CASGQGWYQPQHF.